This T cell receptor (beta chain) was identified during a study of cytomegalovirus exposure and HLA in healthy donors. The protocol was immunoSEQ multiplex PCR, while the TCRdb copy is restricted to in-frame clones and leaves out a portion. The profile shows 150,000 to 200,000 clones, about 81% of them singletons. There are 15 residues in the CDR3. Germline CDR1 SNHLY, CDR2 FYNNEI. V dropped 6 bases and J dropped 0 bases, with 11 bases sitting between them. The validation cohort, a group of around 130 subjects, included the donors and was separate from the roughly 670-subject first cohort. The sample consisted of PBMCs. This TCR derives from a woman under 40 in good health and CMV-seronegative. J is TRBJ2-2 and V is TRBV2; the D gene is possibly TRBD1 (6 bases). The CDR3, as DNA: TGTGCCAGCAGGGGGGCGGCAGCGAACACCGGGGAGCTGTTTTTT. Translation gives CASRGAAANTGELFF.